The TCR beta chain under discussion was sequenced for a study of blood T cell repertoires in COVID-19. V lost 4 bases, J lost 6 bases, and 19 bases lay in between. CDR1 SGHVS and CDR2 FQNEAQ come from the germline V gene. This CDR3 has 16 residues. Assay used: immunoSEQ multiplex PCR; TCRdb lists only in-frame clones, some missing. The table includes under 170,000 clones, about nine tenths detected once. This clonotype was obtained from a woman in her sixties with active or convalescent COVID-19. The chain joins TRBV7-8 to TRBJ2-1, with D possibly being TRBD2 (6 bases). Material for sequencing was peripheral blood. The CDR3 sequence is CASSSSPGVGGNEQFF. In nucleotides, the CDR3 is TGTGCCAGCAGCTCATCCCCGGGGGTGGGAGGCAATGAGCAGTTCTTC.